The sequence of this TCR beta chain was determined in a study of cytomegalovirus exposure and HLA in healthy donors. The V and J ends lost 0 bases and 1 base respectively, with 13 bases between them. Germline CDR1 is LGHNA and CDR2 is YSLEER. The CDR3 contains 17 residues. At the time of sampling, donors were nominally healthy, though unrecorded immune exposures were likely. This PCR relied on a set of 60 Vbeta primers and 13 Jbeta primers. The method was immunoSEQ multiplex PCR; TCRdb's version includes in-frame clones alone and lacks a portion of them. The sample includes about 130,000 clones, around 75% of them seen just once. A note on this clone: Antigen specificity is unknown.

Study-wide results and limits: The majority of CMV-associated TCR beta chains were reported as apparently HLA-restricted in a later analysis. When a later analysis compared HLA-associated TCR beta chains with equally common others, the HLA-associated chains turned out to be more clonally expanded and to have lower generation probabilities.

The chain is built from TRBV4-3 and TRBJ2-4; D gene uncertain. The sequenced sample consisted of PBMCs. The clonotype was recovered from a man aged 30-40 years in good health and CMV-seronegative. CDR3: CASSQDLVWAAKNIQYF. The CDR3 DNA reads TGCGCCAGCAGCCAAGATTTAGTTTGGGCGGCCAAAAACATTCAGTACTTC.